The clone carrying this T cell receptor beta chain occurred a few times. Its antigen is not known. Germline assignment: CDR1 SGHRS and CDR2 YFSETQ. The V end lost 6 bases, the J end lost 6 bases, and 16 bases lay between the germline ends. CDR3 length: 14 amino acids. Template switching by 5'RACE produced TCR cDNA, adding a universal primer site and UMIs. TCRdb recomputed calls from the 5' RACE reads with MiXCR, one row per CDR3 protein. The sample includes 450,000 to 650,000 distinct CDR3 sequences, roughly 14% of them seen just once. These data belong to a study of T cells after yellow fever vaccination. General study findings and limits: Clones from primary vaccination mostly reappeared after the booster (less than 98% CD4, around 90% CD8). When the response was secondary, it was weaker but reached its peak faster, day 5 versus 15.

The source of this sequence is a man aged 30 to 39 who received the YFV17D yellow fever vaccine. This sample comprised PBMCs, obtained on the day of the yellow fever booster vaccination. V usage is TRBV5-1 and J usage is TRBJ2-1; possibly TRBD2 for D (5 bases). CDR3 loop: CASTMDFGGNEQFF. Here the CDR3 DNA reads TGCGCCAGCACGATGGACTTTGGAGGCAATGAGCAGTTCTTC.